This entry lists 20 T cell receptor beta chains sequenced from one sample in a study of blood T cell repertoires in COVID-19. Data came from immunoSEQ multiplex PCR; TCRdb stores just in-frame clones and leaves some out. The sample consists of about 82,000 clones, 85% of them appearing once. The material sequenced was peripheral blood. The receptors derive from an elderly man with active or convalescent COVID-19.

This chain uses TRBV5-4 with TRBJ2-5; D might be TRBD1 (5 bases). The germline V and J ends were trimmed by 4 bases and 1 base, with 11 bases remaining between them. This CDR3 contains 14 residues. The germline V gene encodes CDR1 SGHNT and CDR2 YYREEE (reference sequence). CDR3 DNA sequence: TGTGCCAGCAGCCGACAGTTGGGCCAAGAGACCCAGTACTTC. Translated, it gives CASSRQLGQETQYF. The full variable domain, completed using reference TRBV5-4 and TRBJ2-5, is ETGVTQSPTHLIKTRGQQVTLRCSSQSGHNTVSWYQQALGQGPQFIFQYYREEENGRGNFPPRFSGLQFPNYSSELNVNALELDDSALYLCASSRQLGQETQYFGPGTRLLVL.

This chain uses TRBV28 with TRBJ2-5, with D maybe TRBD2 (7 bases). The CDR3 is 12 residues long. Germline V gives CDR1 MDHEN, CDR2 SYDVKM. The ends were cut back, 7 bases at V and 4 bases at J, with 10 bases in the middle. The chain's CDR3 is CASNGGAETQYF. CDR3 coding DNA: TGTGCCAGCAATGGGGGGGCAGAGACCCAGTACTTC.

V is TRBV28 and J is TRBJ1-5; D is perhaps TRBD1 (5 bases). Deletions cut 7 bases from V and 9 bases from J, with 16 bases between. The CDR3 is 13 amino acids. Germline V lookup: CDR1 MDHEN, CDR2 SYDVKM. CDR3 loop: CASKPGGSRPQHF. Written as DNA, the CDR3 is TGTGCCAGCAAACCTGGGGGGAGCCGGCCCCAGCATTTT.

DNA of the CDR3: TGTGCCAGCAGCTTTCGGCCAGCCCTCGGGAAAACTGAAGCTTTCTTT. Amino acids: CASSFRPALGKTEAFF. The chain combines TRBV5-5 with TRBJ1-1; D call uncertain. Germline assignment: CDR1 SGHKS and CDR2 YYEKEE (reference sequence). CDR3 length: 16 amino acids. The ends were cut back, 2 bases at V and 5 bases at J, with 19 bases in the middle.

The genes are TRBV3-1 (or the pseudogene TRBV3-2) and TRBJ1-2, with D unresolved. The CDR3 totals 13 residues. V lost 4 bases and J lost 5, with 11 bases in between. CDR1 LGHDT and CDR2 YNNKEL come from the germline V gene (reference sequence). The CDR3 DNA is TGTGCCAGCAGCCCCGGGAGGCGGTATGGCTACACCTTC. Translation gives CASSPGRRYGYTF.

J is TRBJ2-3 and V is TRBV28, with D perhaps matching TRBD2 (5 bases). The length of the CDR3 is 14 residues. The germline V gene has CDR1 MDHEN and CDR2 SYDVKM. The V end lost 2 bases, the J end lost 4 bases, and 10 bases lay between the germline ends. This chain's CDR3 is CASSLVGSADTQYF. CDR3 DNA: TGTGCCAGCAGTTTAGTGGGGAGTGCAGATACGCAGTATTTT.

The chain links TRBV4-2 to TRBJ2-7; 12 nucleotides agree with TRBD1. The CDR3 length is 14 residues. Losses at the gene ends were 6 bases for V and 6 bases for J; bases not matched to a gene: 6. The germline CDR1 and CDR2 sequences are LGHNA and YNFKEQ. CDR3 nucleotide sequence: TGTGCCAGCAGTCGCGGGACAGGGGGCGGCGAGCAGTACGTC. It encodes CASSRGTGGGEQYV.

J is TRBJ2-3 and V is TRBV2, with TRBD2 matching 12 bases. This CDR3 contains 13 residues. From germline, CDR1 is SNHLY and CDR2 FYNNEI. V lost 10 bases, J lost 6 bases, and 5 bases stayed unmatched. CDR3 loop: CATLAGGVDTQYF. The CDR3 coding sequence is TGTGCCACCCTAGCGGGGGGGGTTGATACGCAGTATTTT.

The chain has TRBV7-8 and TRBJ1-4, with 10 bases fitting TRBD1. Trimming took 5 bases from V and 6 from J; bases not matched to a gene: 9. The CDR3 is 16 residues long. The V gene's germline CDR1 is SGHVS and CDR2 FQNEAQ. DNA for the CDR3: TGTGCCAGCAGCCGAGTCACCGGGACAGGGGATGAAAAACTGTTTTTT. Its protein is CASSRVTGTGDEKLFF.

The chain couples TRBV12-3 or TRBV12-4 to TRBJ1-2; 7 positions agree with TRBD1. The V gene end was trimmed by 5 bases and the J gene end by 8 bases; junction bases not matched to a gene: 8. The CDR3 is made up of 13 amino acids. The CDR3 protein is CASSGTAIGGYTF. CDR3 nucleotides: TGTGCCAGCAGTGGGACAGCAATTGGAGGCTACACCTTC.

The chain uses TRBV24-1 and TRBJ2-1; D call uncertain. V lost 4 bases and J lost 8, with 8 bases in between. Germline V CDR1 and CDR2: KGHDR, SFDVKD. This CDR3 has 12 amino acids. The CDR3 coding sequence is TGTGCCACCAGTGACAGGAAAGATGAGCAGTTCTTC. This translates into CATSDRKDEQFF.

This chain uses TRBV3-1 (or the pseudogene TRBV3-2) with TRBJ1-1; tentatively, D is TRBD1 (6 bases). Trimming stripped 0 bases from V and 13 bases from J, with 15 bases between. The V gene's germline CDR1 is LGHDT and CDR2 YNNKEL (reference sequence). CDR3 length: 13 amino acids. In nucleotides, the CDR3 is TGTGCCAGCAGCCAAGAAGACCGGACAGCATGTTTCTTT. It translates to CASSQEDRTACFF.

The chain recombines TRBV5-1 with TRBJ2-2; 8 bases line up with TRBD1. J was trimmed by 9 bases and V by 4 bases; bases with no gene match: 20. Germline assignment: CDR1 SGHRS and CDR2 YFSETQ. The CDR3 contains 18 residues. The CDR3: CASSRTSGQGAFGRELFF. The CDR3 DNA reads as TGCGCCAGCAGCCGAACCTCAGGACAGGGAGCGTTCGGTCGGGAGCTGTTTTTT.

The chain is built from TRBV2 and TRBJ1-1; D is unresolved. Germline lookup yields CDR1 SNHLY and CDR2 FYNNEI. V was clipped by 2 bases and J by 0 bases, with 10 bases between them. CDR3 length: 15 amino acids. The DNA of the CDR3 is TGTGCCAGCAGTGAATATAGCATGCTGAACACTGAAGCTTTCTTT. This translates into CASSEYSMLNTEAFF.

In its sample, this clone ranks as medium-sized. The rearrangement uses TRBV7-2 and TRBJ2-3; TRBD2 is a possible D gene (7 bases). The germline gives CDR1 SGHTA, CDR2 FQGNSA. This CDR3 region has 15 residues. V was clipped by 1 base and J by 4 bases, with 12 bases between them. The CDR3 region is CASSLDRGAADTQYF. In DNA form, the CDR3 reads TGTGCCAGCAGCTTAGATCGGGGGGCTGCAGATACGCAGTATTTT.

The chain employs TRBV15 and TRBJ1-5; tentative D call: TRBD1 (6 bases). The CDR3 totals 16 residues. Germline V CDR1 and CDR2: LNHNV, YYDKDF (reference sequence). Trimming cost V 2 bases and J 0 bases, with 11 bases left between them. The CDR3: CATSRRTGFSNQPQHF. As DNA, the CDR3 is TGTGCCACCAGCAGACGCACAGGGTTTAGCAATCAGCCCCAGCATTTT.

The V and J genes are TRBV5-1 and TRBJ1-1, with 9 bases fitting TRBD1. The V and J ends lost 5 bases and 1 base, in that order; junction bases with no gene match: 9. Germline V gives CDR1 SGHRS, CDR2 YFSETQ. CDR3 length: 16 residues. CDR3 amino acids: CASRLDRGRGNTEAFF. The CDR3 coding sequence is TGCGCCAGCAGACTGGACAGGGGAAGGGGGAACACTGAAGCTTTCTTT.

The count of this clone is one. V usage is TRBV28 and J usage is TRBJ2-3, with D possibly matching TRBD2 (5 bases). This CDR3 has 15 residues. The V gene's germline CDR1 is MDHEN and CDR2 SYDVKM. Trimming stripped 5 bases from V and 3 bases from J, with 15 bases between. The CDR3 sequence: CASSRRDRGTDTQYF. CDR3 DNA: TGTGCCAGCAGTCGTAGAGATCGGGGAACAGATACGCAGTATTTT.

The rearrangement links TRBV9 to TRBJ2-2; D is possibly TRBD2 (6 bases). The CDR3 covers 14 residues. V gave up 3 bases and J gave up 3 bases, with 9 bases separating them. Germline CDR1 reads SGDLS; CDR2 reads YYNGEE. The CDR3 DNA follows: TGTGCCAGCAGCGGGGGACTCCACACCGGGGAGCTGTTTTTT. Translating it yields CASSGGLHTGELFF.

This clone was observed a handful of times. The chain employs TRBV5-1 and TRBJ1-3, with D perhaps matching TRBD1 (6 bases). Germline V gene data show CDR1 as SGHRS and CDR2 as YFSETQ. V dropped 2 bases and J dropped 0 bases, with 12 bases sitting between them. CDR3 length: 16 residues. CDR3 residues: CASSLTGQHSGNTIYF. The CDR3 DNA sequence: TGCGCCAGCAGCTTAACAGGACAGCACTCTGGAAACACCATATATTTT. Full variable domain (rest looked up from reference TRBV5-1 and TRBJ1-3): KAGVTQTPRYLIKTRGQQVTLSCSPISGHRSVSWYQQTPGQGLQFLFEYFSETQRNKGNFPGRFSGRQFSNSRSEMNVSTLELGDSALYLCASSLTGQHSGNTIYFGEGSWLTVV.